This T cell receptor (beta chain) was sequenced for a study of T cells in Graves' hyperthyroidism and ophthalmopathy. Whole-study findings and limits: Appearing also in blood were most of the thyroid clonotypes expanded above 0.001.

Researchers took RNA transcripts and amplified the TCR beta CDR3 regions from them. RT-PCR in the first round (using the HTBI primer set) targeted the TCR CDR3. Using its own MiXCR run on the multiplex PCR reads, TCRdb lists one record per CDR3 protein. The data hold around 300,000 distinct CDR3 sequences, with roughly 13% observed a single time. Remarks on this clonotype: Its antigen is not identified.

Per the germline V gene, CDR1 is SGHTA and CDR2 is FQGNSA. The junction had 11 bases not matched to a gene; V was cut back by 5 bases and J by 3 bases. The length of the CDR3 is 17 residues. This chain uses TRBV7-2 with TRBJ2-5; 11 nucleotides match TRBD2. The sequenced sample was blood. The origin of this receptor is a woman aged 40-49 years with Graves' hyperthyroidism. Here the CDR3 reads CASSPRLAGGRKETQYF. The CDR3 DNA sequence: TGTGCCAGCAGCCCTCGGCTAGCGGGAGGTAGAAAAGAGACCCAGTACTTC.